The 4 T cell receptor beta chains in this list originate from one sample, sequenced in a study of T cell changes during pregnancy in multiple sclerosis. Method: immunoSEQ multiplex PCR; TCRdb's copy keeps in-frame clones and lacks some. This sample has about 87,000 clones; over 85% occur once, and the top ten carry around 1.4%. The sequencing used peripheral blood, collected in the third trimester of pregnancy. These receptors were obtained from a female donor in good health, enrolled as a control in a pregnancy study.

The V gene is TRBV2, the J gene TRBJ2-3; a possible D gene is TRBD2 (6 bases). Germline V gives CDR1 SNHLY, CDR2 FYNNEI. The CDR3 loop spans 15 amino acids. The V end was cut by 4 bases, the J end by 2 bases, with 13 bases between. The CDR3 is CASSAMGGATDTQYF. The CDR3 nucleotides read TGTGCCAGCAGTGCCATGGGCGGGGCCACAGATACGCAGTATTTT. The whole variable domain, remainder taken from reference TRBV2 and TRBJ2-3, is EPEVTQTPSHQVTQMGQEVILRCVPISNHLYFYWYRQILGQKVEFLVSFYNNEISEKSEIFDDQFSVERPDGSNFTLKIRSTKLEDSAMYFCASSAMGGATDTQYFGPGTRLTVL.

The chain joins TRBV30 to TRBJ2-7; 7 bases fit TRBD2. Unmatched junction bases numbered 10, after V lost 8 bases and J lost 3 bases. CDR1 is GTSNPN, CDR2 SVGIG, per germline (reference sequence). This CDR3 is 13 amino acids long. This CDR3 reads CANGPGTIYEQYF. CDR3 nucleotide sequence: TGTGCCAACGGCCCCGGGACTATCTACGAGCAGTACTTC.

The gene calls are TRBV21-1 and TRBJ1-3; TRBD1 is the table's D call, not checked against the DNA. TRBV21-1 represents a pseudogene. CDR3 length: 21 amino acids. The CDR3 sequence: CASSTLPNGQGATVSGNTIYF. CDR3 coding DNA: TGTGCCAGCAGCACGCTCCCCAACGGACAGGGGGCGACTGTCTCTGGAAACACCATATATTTT.

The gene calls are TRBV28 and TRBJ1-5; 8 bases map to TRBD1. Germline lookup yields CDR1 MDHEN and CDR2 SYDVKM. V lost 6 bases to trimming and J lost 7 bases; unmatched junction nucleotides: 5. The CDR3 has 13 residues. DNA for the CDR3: TGTGCCAGCAGACAGGGGGGAGGGCAGCCCCAGCATTTT. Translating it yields CASRQGGGQPQHF.